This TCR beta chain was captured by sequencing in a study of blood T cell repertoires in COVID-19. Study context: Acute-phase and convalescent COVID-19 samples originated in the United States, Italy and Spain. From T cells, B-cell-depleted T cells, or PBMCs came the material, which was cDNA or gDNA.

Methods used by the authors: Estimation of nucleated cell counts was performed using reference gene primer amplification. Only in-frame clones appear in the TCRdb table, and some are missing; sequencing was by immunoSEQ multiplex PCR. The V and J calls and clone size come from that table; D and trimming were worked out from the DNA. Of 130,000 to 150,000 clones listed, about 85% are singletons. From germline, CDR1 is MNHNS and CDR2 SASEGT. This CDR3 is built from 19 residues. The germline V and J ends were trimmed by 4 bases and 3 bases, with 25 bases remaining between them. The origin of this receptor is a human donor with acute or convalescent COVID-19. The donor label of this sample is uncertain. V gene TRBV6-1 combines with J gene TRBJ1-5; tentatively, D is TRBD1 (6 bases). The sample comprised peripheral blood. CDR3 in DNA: TGTGCCAGCAGTGGTTCATTTCGACAGGCGAGGGCATCCAATCAGCCCCAGCATTTT. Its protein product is CASSGSFRQARASNQPQHF.